This is a list of T cell receptor beta chains from one sample in a study of graft-versus-host responses after intestinal transplantation. The data were produced by immunoSEQ multiplex PCR, yet TCRdb's version contains in-frame clones alone and is incomplete. The top ten hold roughly 10% of the sample, which has some 14,000 clones, 65% to 70% seen once. Sequenced material: ileum tissue, taken roughly 720 days after intestinal transplantation. Receptors were obtained from a human patient who received an intestinal transplant, so some T cells may come from the graft donor. Both conserved end residues are part of each CDR3. The D gene is left open where the match is weak. Some rows have no size entry. The others give once, few or many, or a class for an expanded clone.

>.|.|TRBV6-5|TRBJ2-7
TGTGCCAGCAGTTACACGGACAAAAAGGCGGACTACGAGCAGTACTTC
CASSYTDKKADYEQYF
>TRBD1|once|TRBV7-9|TRBJ2-5
TGTGCCAGCAGCTTAGTGGGACAGGGTCCTGAGACCCAGTACTTC
CASSLVGQGPETQYF
>.|.|TRBV10-2|TRBJ1-2
TGCGCCAGCAGTGAGTCGGGAGGACACACTATCGGCTACACCTTC
CASSESGGHTIGYTF
>.|.|TRBV13|TRBJ1-1
TGTGCCAGCAGCTTAGGACGGAGCCGAGGCACTGAAGCTTTCTTT
CASSLGRSRGTEAFF
>TRBD1|.|TRBV27|TRBJ2-6
TGTGCCAGCACAAGGACAGGGGGCAAGTTGTTTTCTGGGGCCAACGTCCTGACTTTC
CASTRTGGKLFSGANVLTF
>TRBD1|.|TRBV12-5|TRBJ1-2
TGTGCTACGACAAAAAATCGGGACAGGGAAACCCCCAGGTATGGCTACACCTTC
CATTKNRDRETPRYGYTF
>.|.|TRBV10-3|TRBJ2-5
TGTGCCATCAGTGAAGGTTTCCGGGCAGGGGAGGGGACCCAGTACTTC
CAISEGFRAGEGTQYF
>TRBD1|.|TRBV4-3|TRBJ1-2
TGCGCCAGCAGCCAAGTGTGGGGACAGGGGGCGGGTGGCTACACCTTC
CASSQVWGQGAGGYTF
>.|few|TRBV7-9|TRBJ1-2
TGTGCCAGCAGCTTAACTGGGCTTGGAGGCTACACCTTC
CASSLTGLGGYTF
>.|.|TRBV9|TRBJ2-2
TGTGCCAGCAGCGTAGGTCAGGGCTGGGCCGGGGAGCTGTTTTTT
CASSVGQGWAGELFF
>.|.|TRBV10-2|TRBJ2-2
TGCGCCAGCACTTGGCGGGTGAACACCGGGGAGCTGTTTTTT
CASTWRVNTGELFF
>TRBD2|.|TRBV19|TRBJ2-7
TGTGCCAGTAGTTTGATAGCCGGGACTAGCGGGGGATTCTACGAGCAGTACTTC
CASSLIAGTSGGFYEQYF
>.|.|TRBV6-1|TRBJ1-5
TGTGCCAGCAGTGAAAGGGGGGGAGGGACCAGCAATCAGCCCCAGCATTTT
CASSERGGGTSNQPQHF
>.|once|TRBV19|TRBJ2-1
TGTGCCAGTAGTATAGGACGGAGGAATGAGCAGTTCTTC
CASSIGRRNEQFF
>.|few|TRBV5-1|TRBJ2-7
TGCGCCAGCAGAAACAGCCCCTACGAGCAGTACTTC
CASRNSPYEQYF
>TRBD1|.|TRBV18|TRBJ1-2
TGTGCCAGCTCACCCCCGGTAGGGGGCTTTGGCTACACCTTC
CASSPPVGGFGYTF
>TRBD1|.|TRBV11-1|TRBJ2-7
TGTGCCAGCAGCTTAGGACAGGGCGCCTACGAGCAGTACTTC
CASSLGQGAYEQYF
>TRBD1|.|TRBV18|TRBJ2-2
TGTGCCAGCTCCCGGGACAGGGCCTACACCGGGGAGCTGTTTTTT
CASSRDRAYTGELFF
>TRBD1|.|TRBV19|TRBJ1-5
TGTGCCAGTAGTAACTACAGGGGTCGCAATCAGCCCCAGCATTTT
CASSNYRGRNQPQHF
>TRBD1|.|TRBV7-8|TRBJ2-7
TGTGCCAGCAGCTTACAAAGACAGGGGGCTACCCTTACCAATCCCTACGAGCAGTACTTC
CASSLQRQGATLTNPYEQYF
>TRBD1|.|TRBV7-2|TRBJ1-2
TGTGCCAGCAGCTTTGGACAGGTTAACTATGGCTACACCTTC
CASSFGQVNYGYTF
>.|.|TRBV10-3|TRBJ2-1
TGTGCCATCAGTGATAAGCTACGGAATGAGCAGTTCTTC
CAISDKLRNEQFF
>TRBD2|.|TRBV19|TRBJ2-3
TGTGCCAGTAGTATTGGCCTAGCGGGGGGTAGGGCAGATACGCAGTATTTT
CASSIGLAGGRADTQYF
>.|.|TRBV4-3|TRBJ2-7
TGCGCCAGCAGCCAAGACAGGACATTTGGAATTCTTTACGAGCAGTACTTC
CASSQDRTFGILYEQYF
>.|.|TRBV10-2|TRBJ1-4
TGCGCCAGCAGTGTGGGCGTGGTCGAAAAACTGTTTTTT
CASSVGVVEKLFF
>.|.|TRBV11-2|TRBJ1-2
TGTGCCAGCAGCCCAAGCGTGGGGAGTCTAAACTATGGCTACACCTTC
CASSPSVGSLNYGYTF
>TRBD1|.|TRBV7-9|TRBJ1-1
TGTGCCAGCAGCTTAGCTGAGGGGGCGAACACTGAAGCTTTCTTT
CASSLAEGANTEAFF
>.|few|TRBV7-8|TRBJ2-6
TGTGCCAGCAGCGTCAGGGGTTCTGGGGCCAACGTCCTGACTTTC
CASSVRGSGANVLTF
>TRBD2|.|TRBV27|TRBJ2-3
TGTGCCAGCAGTTTCCGGCTAGCGGGGACAGATACGCAGTATTTT
CASSFRLAGTDTQYF
>.|.|TRBV6-5|TRBJ1-1
TGTGCCAGCAATCAGCACGAACTAAACACTGAAGCTTTCTTT
CASNQHELNTEAFF
>TRBD2|.|TRBV9|TRBJ2-3
TGTGCCAGCAGCGTTTCTGGGGCGGGGGGCGGCGCAGATACGCAGTATTTT
CASSVSGAGGGADTQYF
>TRBD2|.|TRBV18|TRBJ2-3
TGTGCCAGCTCACCTCCTCTAGCGGGGGGGCCAGATACGCAGTATTTT
CASSPPLAGGPDTQYF
>.|.|TRBV6-6|TRBJ2-5
TGTGCCAGCAGTTACTCGACCTCGGGGGAGACCCAGTACTTC
CASSYSTSGETQYF
>.|.|TRBV19|TRBJ1-5
TGTGCCAGTAGTATAGTGGGCATTAGCAATCAGCCCCAGCATTTT
CASSIVGISNQPQHF
>TRBD2|.|TRBV14|TRBJ2-3
TGTGCCAGCAGCCAAGATCGGGGGGGGACGCAGTATTTT
CASSQDRGGTQYF
>TRBD2|.|TRBV2|TRBJ2-2
TGTGCCAGCAGAGTAAGTGGGACTAGCGGGGCCCCGGGGACCGGGGAGCTGTTTTTT
CASRVSGTSGAPGTGELFF
>.|.|TRBV4-1|TRBJ1-2
TGCGCCAGCAGCCAAGATTTGGGGGGGAGTGGCTACACCTTC
CASSQDLGGSGYTF
>TRBD1|.|TRBV30|TRBJ1-2
TGTGCCTGGAGTGGGGACAGTCTTATCAACTATGGCTACACCTTC
CAWSGDSLINYGYTF
>.|.|TRBV7-9|TRBJ2-5
TGTGCCAGCAGCTTTCGGCAGGGGCTTGGGGAGACCCAGTACTTC
CASSFRQGLGETQYF
>.|few|TRBV6-6|TRBJ1-2
TGTGCCAGCAGTCCCGGAGGGAATGGCTACACCTTC
CASSPGGNGYTF
>.|.|TRBV30|TRBJ2-7
TGTGCCTGGAGACTAAGGGACACCTACGAGCAGTACTTC
CAWRLRDTYEQYF
>TRBD1|once|TRBV6-5|TRBJ2-5
TGTGCCAGCAGCACGTCCGGGACAGGGATGAGGGAGCAGTACTTC
CASSTSGTGMREQYF
>.|.|TRBV10-3|TRBJ1-6
TGTGCCATCAGTGAGGGCGGTATCGCGTCTAATTCACCCCTCCACTTT
CAISEGGIASNSPLHF
>.|.|TRBV19|TRBJ1-2
TGTGCCAGTGTACAGGGTACCGGTGGCTACACCTTC
CASVQGTGGYTF
>TRBD1|.|TRBV7-2|TRBJ2-1
TGTGCCAGCAGCCCCCGGACAGGGGGCTATAATGAGCAGTTCTTC
CASSPRTGGYNEQFF
>.|.|TRBV6-1|TRBJ1-2
TGTGCCAGCAGTTCCCCCAGCTATGGCTACACCTTC
CASSSPSYGYTF
>.|.|TRBV12-5|TRBJ1-2
TGTGCTAGTGGTTTGGTACTAGGGGGGGAGTTGGCCTATGGCTACACCTTC
CASGLVLGGELAYGYTF
>TRBD1|.|TRBV5-6|TRBJ2-6
TGTGCCAGCAGCTTGTTGGGGACAGGGTTAGGAGGGGCCAACGTCCTGACTTTC
CASSLLGTGLGGANVLTF
>TRBD2|.|TRBV5-1|TRBJ2-5
TGCGCCAGCAGCTTGGAAACAGCGGGGGGGCCTCGTGAGACCCAGTACTTC
CASSLETAGGPRETQYF
>TRBD1|.|TRBV4-3|TRBJ1-2
TGCGCCAGCAGCCAAGATCGGGCAGGGGGAGGCTATGGCTACACCTTC
CASSQDRAGGGYGYTF
>TRBD2|.|TRBV30|TRBJ2-5
TGTGCCTGGAGTTATAGCGGGGGGGCCGAGACCCAGTACTTC
CAWSYSGGAETQYF
>.|.|TRBV20-1|TRBJ2-7
TGCAGTGCTAGCGGACAGTACGAGCAGTACTTC
CSASGQYEQYF